This T cell receptor (beta chain) stems from a study of Tregs in tolerant kidney transplant recipients. General observations from the study: The small number of patients limits these findings pending further validation. Expanding Tregs on activated donor B cells appeared to best identify donor-specific TCRbeta clones.

Details on this clone: Its antigen remains unidentified.

V was shortened by 5 bases and J by 0 bases, with 9 bases between the two germline ends. The CDR3 is 15 residues long. CDR1 and CDR2 from the germline V gene are SGHRS and YFSETQ. Assay used: immunoSEQ multiplex PCR; TCRdb lists only in-frame clones, some missing. The top ten hold around 0.67% of the sample, which has roughly 45,000 clones, 75% to 95% seen once. The clonotype comes from a human donor in good health. The chain has TRBV5-1 and TRBJ1-6; D is unclear. The sample consisted of Tregs from blood. CDR3 nucleotide sequence: TGCGCCAGCAGTCCGGGCAGCTCCTATAATTCACCCCTCCACTTT. This encodes CASSPGSSYNSPLHF.